This T cell receptor (beta chain) comes out of a study of PD-1 blockade in classical Hodgkin lymphoma. Time point: newly diagnosed, previously untreated cHL patient sample. Measured with immunoSEQ multiplex PCR; TCRdb has only the in-frame clones, and not every one. The profile shows some 70,000 clones, 93% of them singletons. This clone was found a few times. V was shortened by 6 bases and J by 5 bases, with 12 bases between the two germline ends. This CDR3 contains 12 residues. CDR1 is SGHKS and CDR2 is YYEKEE in the germline V gene (reference sequence). V and J are TRBV5-5 and TRBJ2-7; a possible D gene is TRBD1 (5 bases). Sequencing was carried out using peripheral blood mononuclear cells (PBMCs). The origin of this receptor is a human donor with classical Hodgkin lymphoma. The CDR3 is CASIGATDEQYF. The CDR3 DNA reads TGTGCCAGCATAGGGGCGACGGACGAGCAGTACTTC.